Below, 15 T cell receptor beta chains from the same sample are listed, as sequenced in a study of regulatory T cells in long-lasting Graves disease. Time point of the sample: persistent/refractory GD, antithyroid drugs over 5 years with positive TRAb. From RNA extracted from PBMCs, the TCR library was made. Relying on iRepertoire HTBI primers and Arm-PCR of CDR3 regions, the team built TCR beta libraries. TCRdb reanalysed the multiplex PCR reads using MiXCR and keeps one entry per CDR3 protein. The sample gives roughly 500,000 distinct CDR3 sequences, under 25% of which show up once; around 13% is in the top ten. The sample was peripheral blood mononuclear cells (PBMCs), taken when the disease was refractory, from a patient treated with antithyroid drugs. These receptors were taken from a female donor with Graves disease.

This clonotype was recorded a few times. This rearrangement joins TRBV29-1 to TRBJ2-1; 10 bases map to TRBD2. V lost 4 bases to trimming and J lost 0 bases; unmatched junction nucleotides: 6. The CDR3 spans 16 residues. Germline-derived CDR1 and CDR2 are SQVTM and ANQGSEA. The CDR3 spells CSVGKGLASSYNEQFF. In DNA form, the CDR3 reads TGCAGCGTTGGGAAGGGACTAGCGAGCTCCTACAATGAGCAGTTCTTC.

A remark on this clonotype: This may arise from a read error, as a much more abundant clone is one base away. The chain links TRBV24-1 to TRBJ1-2; D remains unclear. The CDR3 sequence is 14 residues long. The germline V gene has CDR1 KGHDR and CDR2 SFDVKD. This CDR3 reads CAASDDQLRGGYTF. The CDR3 DNA reads as TGTGCCGCCAGTGACGATCAGCTGCGCGGAGGCTACACCTTC.

The sample holds many counts of this clonotype. The chain recombines TRBV10-3 with TRBJ1-1; D is possibly TRBD1 (5 bases). The CDR3 runs to 13 residues. The ends were cut back, 7 bases at V and 1 base at J, with 10 bases in the middle. The germline V gene has CDR1 ENHRY and CDR2 SYGVKD. DNA for the CDR3: TGTGCCATCAATGGAGGGGAGAACACTGAAGCTTTCTTT. It codes for CAINGGENTEAFF.

This chain uses TRBV25-1 with TRBJ2-1, with D perhaps TRBD2 (6 bases). V shed 5 bases and J shed 3 bases, with 8 bases lying between them. Germline V gene data show CDR1 as MGHDK and CDR2 as SYGVNS. The CDR3 has 13 residues. The CDR3 here is CASSSSDYNEQFF. CDR3 sequence (DNA): TGTGCCAGCAGTTCTAGCGACTACAATGAGCAGTTCTTC.

This clonotype was seen ten or more times. The V and J genes are TRBV7-2 and TRBJ2-5, with D tentatively TRBD2 (6 bases). The V gene's germline CDR1 is SGHTA and CDR2 FQGNSA. Trimming left V 2 bases short and J 6 bases short, with 16 bases between. CDR3 length: 15 residues. The CDR3 protein is CASSLYGGVEKTQYF. The CDR3 nucleotides are TGTGCCAGCAGCTTATACGGCGGGGTGGAGAAGACCCAGTACTTC.

The CDR3: CASTGTSGARETQYF. CDR3 DNA: TGTGCCAGCACCGGGACTAGCGGGGCCCGAGAGACCCAGTACTTC. This chain connects TRBV25-1 to TRBJ2-5; 13 positions agree with TRBD2. Losses at the gene ends were 7 bases for V and 4 bases for J; bases not matched to a gene: 6. The CDR3 has 15 amino acids. CDR1 and CDR2 (germline): MGHDK, SYGVNS.

This clonotype has only a few counts. This sequence joins TRBV4-3 and TRBJ1-2, with 10 bases that match TRBD1. The germline CDR1 and CDR2 sequences are LGHNA and YSLEER. This CDR3 has 16 amino acids. The V gene end was trimmed by 2 bases and the J gene end by 5 bases; junction bases not matched to a gene: 8. The CDR3 is CASSQFRTGGPYGYTF. CDR3 sequence (DNA): TGCGCCAGCAGCCAATTCCGGACAGGGGGGCCTTATGGCTACACCTTC.

This chain links TRBV14 with TRBJ1-2; the match to TRBD1 covers 8 bases. Unmatched junction bases numbered 14, after V lost 0 bases and J lost 5 bases. The CDR3 extends over 18 amino acids. The germline gives CDR1 SGHDN, CDR2 FVKESK. CDR3 coding DNA: TGTGCCAGCAGCCAAGAATCGGGTCCGTTCAGGGGGCAATATGGCTACACCTTC. It yields the protein CASSQESGPFRGQYGYTF.

This clonotype came up a few times. This chain uses TRBV20-1 with TRBJ2-5, with D perhaps TRBD1 (5 bases). V lost 3 bases, J lost 3 bases, and 14 bases lay in between. CDR1 and CDR2 from the germline V gene are DFQATT and SNEGSKA (reference sequence). CDR3 length: 14 amino acids. The chain's CDR3 is CSASRGPDKETQYF. CDR3 DNA: TGCAGTGCTAGTAGGGGCCCCGATAAAGAGACCCAGTACTTC.

Only a few counts were recorded for this clonotype. The V and J genes are TRBV5-5 and TRBJ1-2, with D unresolved. Germline-derived CDR1 and CDR2 are SGHKS and YYEKEE (reference sequence). CDR3 size: 16 residues. V lost 3 bases, J lost 0 bases, and 15 bases lay in between. The CDR3 DNA follows: TGTGCCAGCAGCTGGCCGCTACAAGGAACTAACTATGGCTACACCTTC. It specifies CASSWPLQGTNYGYTF.

Concerning this clonotype itself: A much larger clone differs by one base, so this may be a read error. The conserved phenylalanine or tryptophan normally closing the CDR3 is absent here, so this likely arose from a read error. V gene TRBV6-5 combines with J gene TRBJ1-6; D might be TRBD1 (6 bases). Trimming took 4 bases from V and 7 from J, leaving 11 bases between them. The germline V gene encodes CDR1 MNHEY and CDR2 SVGAGI. This CDR3 is built from 14 residues. The CDR3 protein is CASSLLQGNSPLHL. The CDR3 DNA sequence: TGTGCCAGCAGTTTACTCCAGGGGAATTCACCCCTCCACCTT.

This clonotype was detected ten times or more. The chain links TRBV9 to TRBJ2-5, with TRBD1 matching 7 bases. Germline CDR1 and CDR2: SGDLS and YYNGEE. Trimming took 3 bases from V and 7 from J; bases not matched to a gene: 12. This CDR3 is built from 15 residues. CDR3 amino acids: CASSAWDSGLGTQYF. CDR3 DNA: TGTGCCAGCAGCGCCTGGGACAGTGGGCTTGGGACCCAGTACTTC.

This clonotype was seen ten or more times. This sequence joins TRBV28 and TRBJ1-6, with D possibly matching TRBD1 (5 bases). V lost 5 bases and J lost 9, with 14 bases in between. The CDR3 is 14 amino acids. Germline values: CDR1 MDHEN, CDR2 SYDVKM. CDR3 in DNA: TGTGCCAGCAGTCAGTGGGACTTTTCTTCACCCCTCCACTTT. Residues: CASSQWDFSSPLHF.

This clonotype was seen only a few times. V is TRBV29-1 and J is TRBJ1-2; no definite D call. The germline V gene has CDR1 SQVTM and CDR2 ANQGSEA. The CDR3 runs 12 residues. V lost 7 bases, J lost 8 bases, and 17 bases lay in between. CDR3 nucleotide sequence: TGCAGCGCTCCGCGGTCTAGATTCGGCTACACCTTC. As protein: CSAPRSRFGYTF. The whole variable domain, filled in from reference TRBV29-1 and TRBJ1-2, reads SAVISQKPSRDICQRGTSLTIQCQVDSQVTMMFWYRQQPGQSLTLIATANQGSEATYESGFVIDKFPISRPNLTFSTLTVSNMSPEDSSIYLCSAPRSRFGYTFGSGTRLTVV.

V usage is TRBV9 and J usage is TRBJ2-3; unclear D gene. Germline CDR1 reads SGDLS; CDR2 reads YYNGEE. The V and J ends lost 3 bases and 2 bases respectively, with 10 bases between them. This CDR3 is 14 amino acids long. The CDR3 coding sequence is TGTGCCAGCAGCGAGGGTGGGATCACAGATACGCAGTATTTT. It is translated as CASSEGGITDTQYF.